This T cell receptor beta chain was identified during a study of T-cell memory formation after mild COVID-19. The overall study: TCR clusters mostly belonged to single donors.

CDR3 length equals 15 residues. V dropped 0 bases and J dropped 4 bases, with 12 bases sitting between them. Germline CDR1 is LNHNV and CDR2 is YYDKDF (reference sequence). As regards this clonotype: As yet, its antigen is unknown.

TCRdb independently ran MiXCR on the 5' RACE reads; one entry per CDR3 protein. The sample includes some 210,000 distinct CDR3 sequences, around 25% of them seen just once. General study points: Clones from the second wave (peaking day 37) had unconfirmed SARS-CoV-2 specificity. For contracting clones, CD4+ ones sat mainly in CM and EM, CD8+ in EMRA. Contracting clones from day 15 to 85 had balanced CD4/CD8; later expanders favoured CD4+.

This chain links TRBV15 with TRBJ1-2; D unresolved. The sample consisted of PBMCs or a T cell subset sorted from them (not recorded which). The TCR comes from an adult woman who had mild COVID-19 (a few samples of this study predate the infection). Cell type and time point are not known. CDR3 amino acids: CATSRDSGRSYGYTF. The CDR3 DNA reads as TGTGCCACCAGCAGAGATTCAGGCAGGAGCTATGGCTACACCTTC.